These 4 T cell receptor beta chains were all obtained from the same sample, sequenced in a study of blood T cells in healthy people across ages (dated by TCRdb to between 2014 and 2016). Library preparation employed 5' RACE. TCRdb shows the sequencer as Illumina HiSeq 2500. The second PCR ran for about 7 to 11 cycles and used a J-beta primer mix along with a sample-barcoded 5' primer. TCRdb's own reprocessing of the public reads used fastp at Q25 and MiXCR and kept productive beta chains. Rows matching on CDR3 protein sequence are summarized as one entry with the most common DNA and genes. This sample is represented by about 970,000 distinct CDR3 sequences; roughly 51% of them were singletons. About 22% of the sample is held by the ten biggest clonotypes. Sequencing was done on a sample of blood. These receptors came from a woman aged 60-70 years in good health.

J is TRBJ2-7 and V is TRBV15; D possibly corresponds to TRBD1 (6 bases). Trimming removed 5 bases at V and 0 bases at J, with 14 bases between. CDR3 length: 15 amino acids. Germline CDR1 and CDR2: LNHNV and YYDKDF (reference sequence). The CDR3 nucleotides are TGTGCCACCAGCCGAGGACAGACTAACTCCTACGAGCAGTACTTC. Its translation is CATSRGQTNSYEQYF.

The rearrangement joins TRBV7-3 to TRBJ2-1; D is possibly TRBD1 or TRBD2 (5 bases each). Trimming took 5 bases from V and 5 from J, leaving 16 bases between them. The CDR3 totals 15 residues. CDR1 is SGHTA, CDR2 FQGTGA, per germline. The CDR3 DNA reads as TGTGCCAGCAGCCAAAGGGGAGACTGGCACAATGAGCAGTTCTTC. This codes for CASSQRGDWHNEQFF.

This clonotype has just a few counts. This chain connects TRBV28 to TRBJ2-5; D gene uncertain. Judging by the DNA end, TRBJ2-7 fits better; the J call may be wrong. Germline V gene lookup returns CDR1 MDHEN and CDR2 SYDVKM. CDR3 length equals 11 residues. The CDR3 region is CASSTFGEQYF. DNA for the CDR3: TGTGCCAGCAGTACCTTTGGCGAGCAGTACTTC.

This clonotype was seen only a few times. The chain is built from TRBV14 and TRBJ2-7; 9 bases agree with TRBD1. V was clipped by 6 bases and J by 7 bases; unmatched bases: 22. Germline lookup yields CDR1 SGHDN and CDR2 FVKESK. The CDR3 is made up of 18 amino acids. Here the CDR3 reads CASSGGQGLWTTPSEQYF. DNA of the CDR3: TGTGCCAGCAGTGGGGGACAGGGTTTGTGGACTACCCCGTCGGAGCAGTACTTC.